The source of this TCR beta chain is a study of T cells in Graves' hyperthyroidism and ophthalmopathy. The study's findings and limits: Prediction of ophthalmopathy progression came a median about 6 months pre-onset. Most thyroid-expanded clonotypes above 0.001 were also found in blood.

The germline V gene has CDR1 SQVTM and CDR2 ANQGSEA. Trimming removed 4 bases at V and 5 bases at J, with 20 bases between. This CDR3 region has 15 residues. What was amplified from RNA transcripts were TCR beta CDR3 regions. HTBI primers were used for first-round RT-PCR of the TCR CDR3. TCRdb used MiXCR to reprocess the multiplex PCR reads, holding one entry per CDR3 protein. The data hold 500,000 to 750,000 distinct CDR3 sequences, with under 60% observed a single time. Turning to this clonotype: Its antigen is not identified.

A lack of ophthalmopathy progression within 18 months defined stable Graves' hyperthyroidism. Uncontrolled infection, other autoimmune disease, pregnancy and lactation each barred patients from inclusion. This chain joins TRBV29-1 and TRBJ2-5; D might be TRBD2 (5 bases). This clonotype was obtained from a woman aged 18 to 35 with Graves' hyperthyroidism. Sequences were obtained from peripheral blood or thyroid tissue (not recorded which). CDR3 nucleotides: TGCAGCGTTGTTGGAACAGACAAAAGAGGGGAGACCCAGTACTTC. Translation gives CSVVGTDKRGETQYF.